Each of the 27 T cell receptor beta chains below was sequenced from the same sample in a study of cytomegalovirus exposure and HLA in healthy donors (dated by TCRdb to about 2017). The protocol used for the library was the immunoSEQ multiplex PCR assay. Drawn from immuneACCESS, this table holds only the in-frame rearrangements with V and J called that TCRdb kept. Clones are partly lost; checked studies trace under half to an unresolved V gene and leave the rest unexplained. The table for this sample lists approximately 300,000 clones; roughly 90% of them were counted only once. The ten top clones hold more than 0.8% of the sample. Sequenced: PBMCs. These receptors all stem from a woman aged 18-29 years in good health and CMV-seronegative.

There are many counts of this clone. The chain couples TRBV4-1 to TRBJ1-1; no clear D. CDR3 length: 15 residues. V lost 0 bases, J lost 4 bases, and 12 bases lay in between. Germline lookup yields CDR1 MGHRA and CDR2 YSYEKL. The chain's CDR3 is CASSQDLRVATEAFF. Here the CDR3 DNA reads TGCGCCAGCAGCCAAGATCTCCGGGTGGCCACTGAAGCTTTCTTT.

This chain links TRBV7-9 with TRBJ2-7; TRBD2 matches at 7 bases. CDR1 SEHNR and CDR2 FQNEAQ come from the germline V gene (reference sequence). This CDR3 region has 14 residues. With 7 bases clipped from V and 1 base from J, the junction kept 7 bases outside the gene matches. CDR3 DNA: TGTGCCAGCACCACGCTGGGAGGGTCCTACGAGCAGTACTTC. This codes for CASTTLGGSYEQYF. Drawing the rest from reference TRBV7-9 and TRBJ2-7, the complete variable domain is DTGVSQNPRHKITKRGQNVTFRCDPISEHNRLYWYRQTLGQGPEFLTYFQNEAQLEKSRLLSDRFSAERPKGSFSTLEIQRTEQGDSAMYLCASTTLGGSYEQYFGPGTRLTVT.

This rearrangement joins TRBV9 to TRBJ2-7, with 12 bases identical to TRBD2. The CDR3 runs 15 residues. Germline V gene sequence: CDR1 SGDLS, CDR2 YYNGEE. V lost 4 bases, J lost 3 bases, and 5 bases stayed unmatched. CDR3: CASSPRLAGDYEQYF. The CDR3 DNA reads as TGTGCCAGCAGCCCCCGACTAGCGGGAGACTACGAGCAGTACTTC.

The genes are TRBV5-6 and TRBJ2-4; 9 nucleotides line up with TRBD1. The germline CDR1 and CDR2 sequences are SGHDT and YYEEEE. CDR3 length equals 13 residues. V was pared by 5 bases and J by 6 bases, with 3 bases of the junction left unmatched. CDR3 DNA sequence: TGTGCCAGCAGTTCGGGACAGGGAAACATTCAGTACTTC. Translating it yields CASSSGQGNIQYF. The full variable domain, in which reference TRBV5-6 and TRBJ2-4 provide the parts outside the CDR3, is DAGVTQSPTHLIKTRGQQVTLRCSPKSGHDTVSWYQQALGQGPQFIFQYYEEEERQRGNFPDRFSGHQFPNYSSELNVNALLLGDSALYLCASSSGQGNIQYFGAGTRLSVL.

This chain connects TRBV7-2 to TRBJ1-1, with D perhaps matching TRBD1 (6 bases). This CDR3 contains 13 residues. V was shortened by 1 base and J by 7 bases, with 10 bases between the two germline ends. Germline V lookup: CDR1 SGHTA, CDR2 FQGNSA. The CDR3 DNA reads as TGTGCCAGCAGCTTAGGACAGGTCGGTGAAGCTTTCTTT. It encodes CASSLGQVGEAFF.

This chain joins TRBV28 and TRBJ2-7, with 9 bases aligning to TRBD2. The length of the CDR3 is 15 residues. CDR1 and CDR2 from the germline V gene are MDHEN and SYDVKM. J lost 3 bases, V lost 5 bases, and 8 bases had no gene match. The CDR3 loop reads CASSAGTSLVYEQYF. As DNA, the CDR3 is TGTGCCAGCAGTGCCGGGACTAGCCTTGTCTACGAGCAGTACTTC.

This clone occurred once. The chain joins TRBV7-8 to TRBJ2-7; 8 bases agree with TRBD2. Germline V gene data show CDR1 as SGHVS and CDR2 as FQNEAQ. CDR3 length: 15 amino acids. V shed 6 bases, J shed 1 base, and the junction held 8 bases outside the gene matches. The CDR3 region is CASRHRRGVSYEQYF. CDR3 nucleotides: TGTGCCAGCAGACATAGGCGGGGGGTTTCCTACGAGCAGTACTTC.

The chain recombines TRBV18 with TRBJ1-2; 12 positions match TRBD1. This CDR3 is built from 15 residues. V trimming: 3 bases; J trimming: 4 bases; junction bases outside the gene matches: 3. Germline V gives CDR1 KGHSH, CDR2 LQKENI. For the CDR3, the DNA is TGTGCCAGCTCACCCGGGACAGGGGGCAGCTATGGCTACACCTTC. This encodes CASSPGTGGSYGYTF.

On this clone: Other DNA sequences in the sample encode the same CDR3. CDR3 DNA: TGCGCCAGCAGCTCCGGGACAGGGTCTTACGAGCAGTACTTC. Encoded protein: CASSSGTGSYEQYF. The chain uses TRBV5-1 and TRBJ2-7; 9 bases align to TRBD1. Trimming at V came to 3 bases and at J to 4 bases, leaving 5 bases not matched to a gene. The CDR3 consists of 14 residues. Per germline, CDR1 SGHRS and CDR2 YFSETQ.

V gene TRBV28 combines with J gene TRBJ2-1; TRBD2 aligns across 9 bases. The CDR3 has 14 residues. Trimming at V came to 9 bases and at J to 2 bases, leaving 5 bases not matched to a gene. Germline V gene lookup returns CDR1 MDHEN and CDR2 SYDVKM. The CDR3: CASLSGGPYNEQFF. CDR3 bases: TGTGCCAGTTTAAGCGGGGGGCCCTACAATGAGCAGTTCTTC.

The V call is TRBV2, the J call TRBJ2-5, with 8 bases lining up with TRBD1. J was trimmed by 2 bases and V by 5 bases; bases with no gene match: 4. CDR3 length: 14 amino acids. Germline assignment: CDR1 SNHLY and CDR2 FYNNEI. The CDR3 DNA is TGTGCCAGCAGTCCTACAGGGGGGCAAGAGACCCAGTACTTC. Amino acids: CASSPTGGQETQYF.

CDR3 nucleotide sequence: TGCGCCAGCAGCTTGGGGCAGGGGGCATCCGGGGAGCTGTTTTTT. Its protein product is CASSLGQGASGELFF. V is TRBV5-1 and J is TRBJ2-2; 8 positions agree with TRBD1. The J segment lost 6 bases and the V segment lost 0 bases, leaving 4 bases of the junction unmatched. CDR1 is SGHRS, CDR2 YFSETQ, per germline. There are 15 residues in the CDR3.

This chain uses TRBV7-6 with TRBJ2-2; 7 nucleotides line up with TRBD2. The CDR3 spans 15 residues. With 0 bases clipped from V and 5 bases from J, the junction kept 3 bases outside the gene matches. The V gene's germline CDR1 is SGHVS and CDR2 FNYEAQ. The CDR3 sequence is CASSLAGAGTGELFF. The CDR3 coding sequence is TGTGCCAGCAGCTTAGCGGGAGCGGGAACCGGGGAGCTGTTTTTT.

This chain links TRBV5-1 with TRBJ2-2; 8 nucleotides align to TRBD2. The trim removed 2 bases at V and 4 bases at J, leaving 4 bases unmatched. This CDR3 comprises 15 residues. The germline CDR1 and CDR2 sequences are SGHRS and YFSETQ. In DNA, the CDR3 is TGCGCCAGCAGCTTTAGCGGGGTATTCACCGGGGAGCTGTTTTTT. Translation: CASSFSGVFTGELFF. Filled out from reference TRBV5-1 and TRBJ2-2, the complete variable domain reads KAGVTQTPRYLIKTRGQQVTLSCSPISGHRSVSWYQQTPGQGLQFLFEYFSETQRNKGNFPGRFSGRQFSNSRSEMNVSTLELGDSALYLCASSFSGVFTGELFFGEGSRLTVL.

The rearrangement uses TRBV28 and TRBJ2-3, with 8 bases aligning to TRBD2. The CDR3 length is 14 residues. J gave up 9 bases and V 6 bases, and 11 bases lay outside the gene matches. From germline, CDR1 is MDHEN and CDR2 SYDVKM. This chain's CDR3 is CASSPNTSGRTQYF. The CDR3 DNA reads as TGTGCCAGCAGCCCGAACACTAGCGGACGGACGCAGTATTTT.

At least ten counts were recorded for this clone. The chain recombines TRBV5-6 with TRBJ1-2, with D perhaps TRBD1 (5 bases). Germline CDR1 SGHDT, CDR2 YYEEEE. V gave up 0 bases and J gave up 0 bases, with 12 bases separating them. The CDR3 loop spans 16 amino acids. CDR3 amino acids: CASSLGRGGTNYGYTF. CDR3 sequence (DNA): TGTGCCAGCAGCTTGGGCCGTGGGGGGACTAACTATGGCTACACCTTC. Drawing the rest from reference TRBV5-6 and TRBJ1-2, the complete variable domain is DAGVTQSPTHLIKTRGQQVTLRCSPKSGHDTVSWYQQALGQGPQFIFQYYEEEERQRGNFPDRFSGHQFPNYSSELNVNALLLGDSALYLCASSLGRGGTNYGYTFGSGTRLTVV.

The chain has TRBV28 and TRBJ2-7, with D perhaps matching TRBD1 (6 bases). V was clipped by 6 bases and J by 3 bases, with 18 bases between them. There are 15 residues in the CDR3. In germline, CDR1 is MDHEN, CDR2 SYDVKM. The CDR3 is CASRDTGQSNYEQYF. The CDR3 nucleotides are TGTGCCAGCAGGGACACCGGACAGAGTAACTACGAGCAGTACTTC.

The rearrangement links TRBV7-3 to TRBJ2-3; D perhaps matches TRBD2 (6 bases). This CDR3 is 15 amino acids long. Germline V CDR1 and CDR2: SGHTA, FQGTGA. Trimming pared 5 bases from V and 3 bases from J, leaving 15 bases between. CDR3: CASSKRGLATDTQYF. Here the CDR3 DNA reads TGTGCCAGCAGCAAAAGAGGTCTAGCGACAGATACGCAGTATTTT.

CDR3 sequence reads: CAISTPGQGPLLYGYTF. The CDR3 DNA follows: TGTGCCATCTCCACGCCGGGACAGGGCCCCCTACTTTATGGCTACACCTTC. V usage is TRBV28 and J usage is TRBJ1-2, with TRBD1 matching over 9 bases. Germline V gives CDR1 MDHEN, CDR2 SYDVKM. CDR3 length: 17 residues. V lost 10 bases, J lost 5 bases, and 20 bases stayed unmatched.

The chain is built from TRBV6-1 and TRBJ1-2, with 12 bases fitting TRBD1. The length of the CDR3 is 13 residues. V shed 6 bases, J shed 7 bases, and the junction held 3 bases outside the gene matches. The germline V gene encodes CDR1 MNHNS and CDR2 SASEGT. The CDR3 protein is CASRGQGAGGYTF. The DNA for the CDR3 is TGTGCCAGCAGGGGACAGGGGGCGGGTGGCTACACCTTC.

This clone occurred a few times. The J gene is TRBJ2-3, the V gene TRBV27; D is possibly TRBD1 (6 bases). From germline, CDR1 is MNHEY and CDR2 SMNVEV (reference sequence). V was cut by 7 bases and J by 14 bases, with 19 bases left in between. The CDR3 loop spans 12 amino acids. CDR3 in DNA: TGTGCCAGCACCGAATACAAGGGGGTCGCGTATTTT. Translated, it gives CASTEYKGVAYF.

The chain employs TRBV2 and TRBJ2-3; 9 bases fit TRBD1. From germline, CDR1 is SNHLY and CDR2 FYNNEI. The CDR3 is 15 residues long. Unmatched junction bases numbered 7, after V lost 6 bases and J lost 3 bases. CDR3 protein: CASSRDRVTTDTQYF. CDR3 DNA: TGTGCCAGCAGCCGGGACAGGGTAACGACAGATACGCAGTATTTT.

CDR3 DNA: TGTGCCAGTAGTCCCTACGAAGGGGGCTATGGCTACACCTTC. This gives the protein CASSPYEGGYGYTF. The rearrangement joins TRBV19 to TRBJ1-2, with D perhaps TRBD1 (6 bases). This CDR3 contains 14 residues. Trimming shortened V by 5 bases and J by 4 bases, and 14 bases separated the two germline ends. The germline V gene has CDR1 LNHDA and CDR2 SQIVND (reference sequence).

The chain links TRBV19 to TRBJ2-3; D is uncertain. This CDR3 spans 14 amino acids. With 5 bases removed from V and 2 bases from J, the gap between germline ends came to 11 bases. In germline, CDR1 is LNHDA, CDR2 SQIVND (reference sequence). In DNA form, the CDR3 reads TGTGCCAGTAGTTACTCCTCCCCCACAGATACGCAGTATTTT. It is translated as CASSYSSPTDTQYF. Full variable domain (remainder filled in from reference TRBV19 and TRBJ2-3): DGGITQSPKYLFRKEGQNVTLSCEQNLNHDAMYWYRQDPGQGLRLIYYSQIVNDFQKGDIAEGYSVSREKKESFPLTVTSAQKNPTAFYLCASSYSSPTDTQYFGPGTRLTVL.

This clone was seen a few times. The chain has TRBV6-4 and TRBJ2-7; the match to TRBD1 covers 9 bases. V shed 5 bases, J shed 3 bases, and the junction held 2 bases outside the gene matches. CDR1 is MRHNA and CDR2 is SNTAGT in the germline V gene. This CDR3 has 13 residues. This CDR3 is CASSSDRGYEQYF. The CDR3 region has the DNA TGTGCCAGCAGTTCGGACAGGGGCTACGAGCAGTACTTC.

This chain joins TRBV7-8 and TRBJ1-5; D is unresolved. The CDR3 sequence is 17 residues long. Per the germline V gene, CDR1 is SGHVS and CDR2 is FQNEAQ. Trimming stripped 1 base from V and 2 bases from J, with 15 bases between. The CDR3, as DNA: TGTGCCAGCAGCTTAGTGGCTGCGGCCGGGGGCAATCAGCCCCAGCATTTT. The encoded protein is CASSLVAAAGGNQPQHF. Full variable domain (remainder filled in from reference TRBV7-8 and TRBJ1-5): GAGVSQSPRYKVAKRGQDVALRCDPISGHVSLFWYQQALGQGPEFLTYFQNEAQLDKSGLPSDRFFAERPEGSVSTLKIQRTQQEDSAVYLCASSLVAAAGGNQPQHFGDGTRLSIL.

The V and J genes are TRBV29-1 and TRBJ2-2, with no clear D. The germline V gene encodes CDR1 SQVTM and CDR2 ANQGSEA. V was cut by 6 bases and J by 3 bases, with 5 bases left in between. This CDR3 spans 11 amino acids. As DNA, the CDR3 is TGCAGCGTCGTCTACACCGGGGAGCTGTTTTTT. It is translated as CSVVYTGELFF.